These 6 T cell receptor beta chains were all obtained from the same sample, sequenced in a study of shared clonotypes between healthy human individuals (dated by TCRdb to 2019 to 2021). The library was made by the immunoSEQ multiplex PCR assay. This immuneACCESS table, as held by TCRdb, lists in-frame sequences with V and J called but not all clones. Of the missing ones, under half trace to an unresolved V gene in checked studies; the others have no known cause. Across this sample there are about 2.4 million clones, with 90% to 95% seen only once. Approximately 0.37% of the sample is held by the ten biggest clonotypes. Source material: naive CD4+ T cells from PBMCs. Sample cell subset or site, as interpreted from the label and publication: CD45RA+ positively selected. Receptors originate from a man aged 18 to 30 in good health. Some clones in this sample may be carry-over from other donors' samples.

The genes are TRBV2 and TRBJ1-2, with 12 bases identical to TRBD1. The germline V gene encodes CDR1 SNHLY and CDR2 FYNNEI. CDR3 size: 17 residues. V dropped 8 bases and J dropped 3; count of bases not matched to a gene: 13. The CDR3: CASLYGTGGDFDYGYTF. CDR3 nucleotides: TGTGCCAGCCTGTATGGGACAGGGGGCGATTTTGACTATGGCTACACCTTC.

The chain is built from TRBV5-1 and TRBJ2-2, with no clear D. The CDR3 has 12 residues. V lost 1 base to trimming and J lost 8 bases, with 6 bases between them. Germline V lookup: CDR1 SGHRS, CDR2 YFSETQ. The CDR3 is CASSLFQGELFF. Written as DNA, the CDR3 is TGCGCCAGCAGCTTGTTCCAGGGGGAGCTGTTTTTT. Together with reference TRBV5-1 and TRBJ2-2, the CDR3 gives the full variable domain: KAGVTQTPRYLIKTRGQQVTLSCSPISGHRSVSWYQQTPGQGLQFLFEYFSETQRNKGNFPGRFSGRQFSNSRSEMNVSTLELGDSALYLCASSLFQGELFFGEGSRLTVL.

V gene TRBV10-3 combines with J gene TRBJ2-1, with 11 bases identical to TRBD2. With 2 bases clipped from V and 6 bases from J, the junction kept 6 bases outside the gene matches. Looked up from germline, CDR1 is ENHRY and CDR2 is SYGVKD. This CDR3 contains 16 residues. The CDR3 DNA is TGTGCCATCAGTGAGCAGGATAGCGGGAGGGGCAATGAGCAGTTCTTC. It yields the protein CAISEQDSGRGNEQFF.

This clone was observed once. CDR3 nucleotides: TGTGCCAGCAGCTTTCGATATAATAATTCACCCCTCCACTTT. Amino acids: CASSFRYNNSPLHF. This rearrangement joins TRBV13 to TRBJ1-6; no clear D gene. Germline-derived CDR1 and CDR2 are PRHDT and FYEKMQ (reference sequence). The CDR3 sequence is 14 residues long. V gave up 3 bases and J gave up 5 bases, with 8 bases separating them.

The chain is built from TRBV30 and TRBJ1-2, with a weak D call TRBD1 (6 bases). This CDR3 spans 13 amino acids. The germline V gene has CDR1 GTSNPN and CDR2 SVGIG (reference sequence). V lost 5 bases, J lost 7 bases, and 17 bases lay in between. CDR3 nucleotides: TGTGCCTGGTCGGGGGCAGGGTTCTTTGGCTACACCTTC. This codes for CAWSGAGFFGYTF.

As for this clone: Within the sample, other DNA sequences also encode this same CDR3. The J gene is TRBJ2-2, the V gene TRBV9; D not resolved. Germline V gene lookup returns CDR1 SGDLS and CDR2 YYNGEE. Trimming cost V 0 bases and J 4 bases, with 4 bases left between them. CDR3 length equals 13 residues. The CDR3 spells CASSVVSTGELFF. The DNA for the CDR3 is TGTGCCAGCAGCGTAGTTAGCACCGGGGAGCTGTTTTTT.